The 2 T cell receptor beta chains given below trace back to one sample, sequenced in a study of blood T cells in healthy people across ages. A J-beta primer mix and a sample-barcoded 5' primer were used in a second PCR of roughly 6 to 12 cycles. TCRdb re-analysed the 5' RACE reads in MiXCR, keeping a single row per CDR3 protein. The table shows around 280,000 distinct CDR3 sequences, with 25% to 30% occurring only once. Sequencing was performed on blood. The receptors originated from a woman between 70 and 85 years old in good health.

The chain joins TRBV24-1 to TRBJ1-1; possible D gene TRBD1, 5 bases. V lost 3 bases, J lost 4 bases, and 14 bases lay in between. The CDR3 length is 15 residues. Germline CDR1 and CDR2: KGHDR and SFDVKD. The CDR3 region is CATSDGGNGGTEAFF. Written as DNA, the CDR3 is TGTGCCACCAGTGATGGGGGGAACGGGGGCACTGAAGCTTTCTTT.

The table lists this clonotype with a few counts. V gene TRBV7-2 combines with J gene TRBJ2-5, with a weak D call TRBD2 (5 bases). The J call is doubtful: the DNA matches TRBJ2-7 better. CDR1 and CDR2 from the germline V gene are SGHTA and FQGNSA. This CDR3 is 15 amino acids long. The CDR3 bases are TGTGCCAGCAGCTTAAAGAGGGCCGGTTCCTACGAGCAGTACTTC. As protein: CASSLKRAGSYEQYF.